The 14 T cell receptor beta chains below were found in one sample sequenced in a study of breast tumors, draining lymph nodes, adjacent tissues. TCRdb redid the calling of the multiplex PCR reads with MiXCR, one entry per CDR3 protein. Among 120,000 or so distinct CDR3 sequences listed, nearly 20% were seen once. Breast cancer patients provided tissue from their axillary draining lymph nodes. Sequencing was done on a sample of axillary lymph node tissue. The receptors originated from a female donor with breast cancer. Some clones in this sample may be carry-over from other donors' samples.

This clonotype was seen many times. The chain uses TRBV20-1 and TRBJ2-2; D is ambiguous. The CDR3 spans 14 residues. Germline CDR1 DFQATT, CDR2 SNEGSKA (reference sequence). V was cut by 0 bases and J by 4 bases, with 9 bases left in between. CDR3 nucleotide sequence: TGCAGTGCTAGAGAACACGGTATCACCGGGGAGCTGTTTTTT. Translation gives CSAREHGITGELFF.

This clonotype was counted ten times or more. The V call is TRBV7-9, the J call TRBJ2-3; a possible D gene is TRBD1 (6 bases). Germline V lookup: CDR1 SEHNR, CDR2 FQNEAQ (reference sequence). Deletions cut 2 bases from V and 0 bases from J, with 12 bases between. The CDR3 has 16 amino acids. The CDR3 bases are TGTGCCAGCAGCTTACAGACAGGAGTAAGCACAGATACGCAGTATTTT. Translating it yields CASSLQTGVSTDTQYF.

This clonotype was seen many times. This chain joins TRBV20-1 and TRBJ2-3; no clear D gene. V gave up 2 bases and J gave up 2 bases, with 5 bases separating them. Germline values: CDR1 DFQATT, CDR2 SNEGSKA (reference sequence). The CDR3 sequence is 12 residues long. The CDR3 DNA follows: TGCAGTGCTAGACTGGTCACAGATACGCAGTATTTT. It codes for CSARLVTDTQYF.

The J gene is TRBJ1-1, the V gene TRBV19, with TRBD1 identical over 7 bases. This CDR3 region has 11 residues. Germline V gene data show CDR1 as LNHDA and CDR2 as SQIVND (reference sequence). J was trimmed by 8 bases and V by 9 bases; bases with no gene match: 6. CDR3 coding DNA: TGTGCCAGCCTAACAGGGGTCGAAGCTTTCTTT. It is translated as CASLTGVEAFF.

A remark on this clonotype: This may be a read error, as it is one base from a much larger clone. The CDR3 region is CASSFRLAGGLLDTQYF. The CDR3 nucleotides read TGTGCCAGCAGCTTCCGACTAGCGGGAGGTCTGTTAGATACGCAGTATTTT. J is TRBJ2-3 and V is TRBV11-2; 13 bases are shared with TRBD2. In germline, CDR1 is SGHAT, CDR2 FQNNGV. The CDR3 loop spans 17 amino acids. J gave up 5 bases and V 3 bases, and 8 bases lay outside the gene matches.

This clonotype was counted many times. The V call is TRBV7-2, the J call TRBJ2-7, with 7 nucleotides matching TRBD1. The V segment lost 5 bases and the J segment 2 bases; nucleotides outside the gene matches: 6. This CDR3 contains 14 residues. The germline gives CDR1 SGHTA, CDR2 FQGNSA. CDR3 amino acids: CASSKNTGAYEQYF. DNA of the CDR3: TGTGCCAGCAGCAAAAACACAGGGGCCTACGAGCAGTACTTC.

This clonotype was counted only a few times. The chain employs TRBV12-3 or TRBV12-4 and TRBJ2-1, with 7 bases lining up with TRBD2. There are 14 residues in the CDR3. V shed 1 base, J shed 9 bases, and the junction held 6 bases outside the gene matches. The CDR3 nucleotides read TGTGCCAGCAGTTTAGGGGGGGGTGGTCTTGAGCAGTTCTTC. Translated: CASSLGGGGLEQFF.

This clonotype was recorded many times. The chain employs TRBV5-1 and TRBJ2-7; 8 bases agree with TRBD1. Germline-derived CDR1 and CDR2 are SGHRS and YFSETQ. J gave up 4 bases and V 0 bases, and 6 bases lay outside the gene matches. This CDR3 is 15 amino acids long. The CDR3 DNA follows: TGCGCCAGCAGCTTGGGGGGGCAGGGGGCTTACGAGCAGTACTTC. Translation gives CASSLGGQGAYEQYF.

The sample holds a few counts of this clonotype. The chain joins TRBV3-1 to TRBJ2-5, with no clear D. The CDR3 length is 14 residues. The V gene's germline CDR1 is LGHDT and CDR2 YNNKEL (reference sequence). V lost 3 bases and J 5 bases, leaving 13 bases between the germline ends. CDR3 amino acids: CASSQPVGRETQYF. DNA for the CDR3: TGTGCCAGCAGCCAGCCGGTCGGAAGGGAGACCCAGTACTTC.

The chain couples TRBV28 to TRBJ2-1; 9 bases map to TRBD2. CDR3 length equals 14 residues. CDR1 is MDHEN, CDR2 SYDVKM, per germline. The V gene end was trimmed by 8 bases and the J gene end by 7 bases; junction bases not matched to a gene: 9. The CDR3 spells CASQREVPLNEQFF. CDR3 coding DNA: TGTGCCAGCCAGCGGGAGGTACCCCTAAATGAGCAGTTCTTC.

This clonotype was observed a handful of times. The chain couples TRBV27 to TRBJ2-2; D possibly corresponds to TRBD1 (6 bases). The CDR3 sequence is 15 residues long. V was trimmed by 5 bases and J by 4 bases, leaving 14 bases between them. Germline V gives CDR1 MNHEY, CDR2 SMNVEV (reference sequence). For the CDR3, the DNA is TGTGCCAGCAGTCCCCTGCAGGGGTTCACCGGGGAGCTGTTTTTT. Translating gives CASSPLQGFTGELFF.

This clonotype has at least ten counts. The chain is built from TRBV2 and TRBJ2-5; no firm D call. The length of the CDR3 is 12 residues. Germline V gives CDR1 SNHLY, CDR2 FYNNEI. V lost 8 bases and J lost 1, with 8 bases in between. The CDR3 loop reads CASRLFQETQYF. CDR3 nucleotide sequence: TGTGCCAGCCGGCTTTTCCAAGAGACCCAGTACTTC. Complete variable domain (other parts from reference TRBV2 and TRBJ2-5): EPEVTQTPSHQVTQMGQEVILRCVPISNHLYFYWYRQILGQKVEFLVSFYNNEISEKSEIFDDQFSVERPDGSNFTLKIRSTKLEDSAMYFCASRLFQETQYFGPGTRLLVL.

This clonotype was recorded many times. This chain connects TRBV20-1 to TRBJ1-6; maybe TRBD1 (6 bases). V lost 0 bases and J 9 bases, leaving 18 bases between the germline ends. The CDR3 extends over 16 amino acids. Germline V gene data show CDR1 as DFQATT and CDR2 as SNEGSKA (reference sequence). The CDR3 region has the DNA TGCAGTGCTAGAGATCTTGGACAGCCCGTATCTTCACCCCTCCACTTT. The encoded protein is CSARDLGQPVSSPLHF.

This clonotype was counted many times. V usage is TRBV19 and J usage is TRBJ1-2, with D possibly TRBD1 on 5 matching bases. The CDR3 has 14 amino acids. V was trimmed by 3 bases and J by 4 bases, leaving 12 bases between them. The V gene's germline CDR1 is LNHDA and CDR2 SQIVND (reference sequence). CDR3 sequence: CASSIGTASYGYTF. CDR3 DNA: TGTGCCAGTAGTATTGGGACGGCCTCCTATGGCTACACCTTC.